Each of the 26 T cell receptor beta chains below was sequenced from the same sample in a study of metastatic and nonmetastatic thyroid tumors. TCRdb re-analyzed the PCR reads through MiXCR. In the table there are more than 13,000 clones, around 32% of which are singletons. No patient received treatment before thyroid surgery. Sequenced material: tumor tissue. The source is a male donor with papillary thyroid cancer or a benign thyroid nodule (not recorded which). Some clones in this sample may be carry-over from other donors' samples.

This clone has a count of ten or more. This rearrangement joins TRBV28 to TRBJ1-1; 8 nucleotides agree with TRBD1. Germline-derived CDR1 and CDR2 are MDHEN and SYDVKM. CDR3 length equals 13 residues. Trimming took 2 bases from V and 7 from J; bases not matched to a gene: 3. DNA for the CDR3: TGTGCCAGCAGTTTAACAGGGACAGGTGAAGCTTTCTTT. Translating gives CASSLTGTGEAFF.

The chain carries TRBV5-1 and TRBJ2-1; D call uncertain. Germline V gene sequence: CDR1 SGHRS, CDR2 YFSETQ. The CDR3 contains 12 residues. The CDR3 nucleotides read TGCTCCTGCAGACTGCCTAGCAATGAGCAGTTCTTC. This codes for CSCRLPSNEQFF. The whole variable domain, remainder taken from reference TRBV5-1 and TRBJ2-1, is KAGVTQTPRYLIKTRGQQVTLSCSPISGHRSVSWYQQTPGQGLQFLFEYFSETQRNKGNFPGRFSGRQFSNSRSEMNVSTLELGDSALYLCSCRLPSNEQFFGPGTRLTVL.

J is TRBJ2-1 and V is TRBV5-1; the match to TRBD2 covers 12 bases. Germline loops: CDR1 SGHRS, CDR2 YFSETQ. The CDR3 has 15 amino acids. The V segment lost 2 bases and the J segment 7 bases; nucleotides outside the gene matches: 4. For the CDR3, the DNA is TGCGCCAGCAGCTTTGGCCTAGCGGGGGGGAATGAGCAGTTCTTC. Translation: CASSFGLAGGNEQFF.

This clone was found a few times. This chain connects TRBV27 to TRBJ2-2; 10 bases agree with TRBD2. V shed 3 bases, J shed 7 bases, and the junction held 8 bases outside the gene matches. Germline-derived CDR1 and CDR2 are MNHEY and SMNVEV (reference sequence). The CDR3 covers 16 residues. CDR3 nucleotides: TGTGCCAGCAGTTTCTTAAGCGGGAGGGTTGACGGGGAGCTGTTTTTT. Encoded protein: CASSFLSGRVDGELFF.

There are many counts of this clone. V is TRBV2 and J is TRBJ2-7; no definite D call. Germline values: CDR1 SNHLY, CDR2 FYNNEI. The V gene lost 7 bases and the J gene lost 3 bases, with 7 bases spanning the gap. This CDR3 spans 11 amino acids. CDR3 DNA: TGTGCCAGCAACAGTTTCTACGAGCAGTACTTC. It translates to CASNSFYEQYF.

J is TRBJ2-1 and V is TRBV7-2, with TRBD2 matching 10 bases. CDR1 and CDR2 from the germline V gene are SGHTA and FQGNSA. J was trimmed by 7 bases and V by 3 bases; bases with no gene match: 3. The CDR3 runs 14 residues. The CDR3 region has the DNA TGTGCCAGCAGCTTCGGGACTAGCGCAAATGAGCAGTTCTTC. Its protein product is CASSFGTSANEQFF.

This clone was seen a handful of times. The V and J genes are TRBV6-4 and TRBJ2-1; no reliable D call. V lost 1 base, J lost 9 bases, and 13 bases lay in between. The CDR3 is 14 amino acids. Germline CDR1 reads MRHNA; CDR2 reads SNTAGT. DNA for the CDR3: TGTGCCAGCAGTGACTTTTCGCGCGGCGGTGAGCAGTTCTTC. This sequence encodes CASSDFSRGGEQFF.

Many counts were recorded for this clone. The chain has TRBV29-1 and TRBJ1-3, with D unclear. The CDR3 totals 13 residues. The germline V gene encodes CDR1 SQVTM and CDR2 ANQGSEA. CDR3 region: CSSSRCSGNTIYF. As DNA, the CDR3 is TGCAGTTCAAGTAGGTGCTCTGGAAACACCATATATTTT.

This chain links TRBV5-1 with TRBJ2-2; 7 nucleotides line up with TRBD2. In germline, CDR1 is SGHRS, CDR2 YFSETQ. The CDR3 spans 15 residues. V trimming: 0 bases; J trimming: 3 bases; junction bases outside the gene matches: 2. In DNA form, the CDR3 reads TGCGCCAGCAGCTTGGACCTAGCGGACACCGGGGAGCTGTTTTTT. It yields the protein CASSLDLADTGELFF. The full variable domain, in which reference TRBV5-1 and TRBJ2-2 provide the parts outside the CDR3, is KAGVTQTPRYLIKTRGQQVTLSCSPISGHRSVSWYQQTPGQGLQFLFEYFSETQRNKGNFPGRFSGRQFSNSRSEMNVSTLELGDSALYLCASSLDLADTGELFFGEGSRLTVL.

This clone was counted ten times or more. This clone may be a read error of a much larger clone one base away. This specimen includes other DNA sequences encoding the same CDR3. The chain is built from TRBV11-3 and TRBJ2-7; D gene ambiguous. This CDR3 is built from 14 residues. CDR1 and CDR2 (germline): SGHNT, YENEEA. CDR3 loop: CASSLSGSSYEQYF. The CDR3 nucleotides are TGTGCCAGCAGCTTATCCGGTAGTTCCTACGAACAGTACTTC. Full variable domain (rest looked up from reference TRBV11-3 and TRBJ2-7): EAGVVQSPRYKIIEKKQPVAFWCNPISGHNTLYWYLQNLGQGPELLIRYENEEAVDDSQLPKDRFSAERLKGVDSTLKIQPAELGDSAVYLCASSLSGSSYEQYFGPGTRLTVT.

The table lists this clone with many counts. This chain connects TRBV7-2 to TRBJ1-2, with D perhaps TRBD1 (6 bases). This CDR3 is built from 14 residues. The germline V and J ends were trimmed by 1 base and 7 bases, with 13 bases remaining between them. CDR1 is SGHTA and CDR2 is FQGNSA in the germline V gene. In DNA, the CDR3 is TGTGCCAGCAGCTTAGAACAGGGACGGGTTGGCTACACCTTC. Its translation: CASSLEQGRVGYTF.

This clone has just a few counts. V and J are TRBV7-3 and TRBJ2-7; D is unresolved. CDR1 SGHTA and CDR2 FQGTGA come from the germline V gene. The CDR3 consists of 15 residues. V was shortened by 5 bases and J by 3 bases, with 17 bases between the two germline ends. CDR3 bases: TGTGCCAGCAGCCTTAGTGGGTCAAGGGACTACGAGCAGTACTTC. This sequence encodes CASSLSGSRDYEQYF. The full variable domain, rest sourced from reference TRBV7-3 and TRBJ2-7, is GAGVSQTPSNKVTEKGKYVELRCDPISGHTALYWYRQSLGQGPEFLIYFQGTGAADDSGLPNDRFFAVRPEGSVSTLKIQRTERGDSAVYLCASSLSGSRDYEQYFGPGTRLTVT.

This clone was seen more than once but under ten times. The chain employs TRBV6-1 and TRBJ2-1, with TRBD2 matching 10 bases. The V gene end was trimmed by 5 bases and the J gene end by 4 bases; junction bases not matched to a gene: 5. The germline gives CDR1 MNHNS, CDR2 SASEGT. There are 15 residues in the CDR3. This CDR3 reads CASSRWTSGYNEQFF. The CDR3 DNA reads TGTGCCAGCAGTCGGTGGACTAGCGGATACAATGAGCAGTTCTTC.

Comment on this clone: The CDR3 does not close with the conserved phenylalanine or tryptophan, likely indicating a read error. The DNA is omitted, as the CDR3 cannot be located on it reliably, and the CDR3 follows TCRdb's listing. Here the CDR3 reads CASSPYSSATNEKLCV. This chain connects TRBV27 to TRBJ1-4. The CDR3 has 16 amino acids, counting both end residues. Germline assignment: CDR1 MNHEY and CDR2 SMNVEV (reference sequence).

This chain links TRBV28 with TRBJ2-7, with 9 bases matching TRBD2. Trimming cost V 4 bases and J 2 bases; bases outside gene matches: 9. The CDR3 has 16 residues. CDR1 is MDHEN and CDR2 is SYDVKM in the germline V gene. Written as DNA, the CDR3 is TGTGCCAGCAGTTCCAGTCTAGCGGGACCTACCTACGAGCAGTACTTC. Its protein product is CASSSSLAGPTYEQYF.

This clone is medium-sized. The CDR3 nucleotides read TGTGCCACCAGCAAGGGAGCGGGGGAGGCAGATACGCAGTATTTT. It codes for CATSKGAGEADTQYF. The J gene is TRBJ2-3, the V gene TRBV15; 8 positions agree with TRBD2. Unmatched junction bases numbered 7, after V lost 4 bases and J lost 4 bases. CDR3 length: 15 residues. Looked up from germline, CDR1 is LNHNV and CDR2 is YYDKDF (reference sequence).

The CDR3 is CSARFNEKLFF. The CDR3 DNA follows: TGCAGTGCTAGATTTAATGAAAAACTGTTTTTT. The chain carries TRBV20-1 and TRBJ1-4; unclear D gene. This CDR3 has 11 residues. Germline V gene sequence: CDR1 DFQATT, CDR2 SNEGSKA (reference sequence). The V end lost 2 bases, the J end lost 4 bases, and 2 bases lay between the germline ends.

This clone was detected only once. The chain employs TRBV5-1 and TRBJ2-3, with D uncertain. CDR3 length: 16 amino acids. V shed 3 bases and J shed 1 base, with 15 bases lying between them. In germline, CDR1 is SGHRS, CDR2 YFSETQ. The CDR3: CASSSWVRQCTDTQYF. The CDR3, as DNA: TGCGCCAGCAGCTCCTGGGTGCGGCAGTGCACAGATACGCAGTATTTT.

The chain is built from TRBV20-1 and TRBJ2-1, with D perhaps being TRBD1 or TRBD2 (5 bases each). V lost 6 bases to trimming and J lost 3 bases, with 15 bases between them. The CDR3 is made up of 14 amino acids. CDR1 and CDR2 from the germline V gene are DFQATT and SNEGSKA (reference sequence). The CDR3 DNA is TGCAGTGCGGGTCTCCGGGGCGACTACAATGAGCAGTTCTTC. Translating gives CSAGLRGDYNEQFF.

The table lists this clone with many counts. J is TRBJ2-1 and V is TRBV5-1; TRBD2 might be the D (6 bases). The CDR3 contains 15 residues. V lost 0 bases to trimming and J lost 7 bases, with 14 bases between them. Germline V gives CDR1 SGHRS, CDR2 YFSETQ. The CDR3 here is CASSLGTGVGNEQFF. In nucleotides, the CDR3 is TGCGCCAGCAGCTTGGGCACGGGGGTGGGGAATGAGCAGTTCTTC. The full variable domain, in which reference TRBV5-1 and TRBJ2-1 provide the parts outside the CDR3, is KAGVTQTPRYLIKTRGQQVTLSCSPISGHRSVSWYQQTPGQGLQFLFEYFSETQRNKGNFPGRFSGRQFSNSRSEMNVSTLELGDSALYLCASSLGTGVGNEQFFGPGTRLTVL.

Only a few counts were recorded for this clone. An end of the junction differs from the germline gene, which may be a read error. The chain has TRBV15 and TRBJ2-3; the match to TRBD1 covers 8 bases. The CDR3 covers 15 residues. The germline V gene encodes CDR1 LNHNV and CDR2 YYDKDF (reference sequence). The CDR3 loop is CATSSRQGSSDTQYF. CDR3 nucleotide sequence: TGTGCCACCAGCAGTCGACAGGGGAGTTCAGATACTCAGTATTTT.

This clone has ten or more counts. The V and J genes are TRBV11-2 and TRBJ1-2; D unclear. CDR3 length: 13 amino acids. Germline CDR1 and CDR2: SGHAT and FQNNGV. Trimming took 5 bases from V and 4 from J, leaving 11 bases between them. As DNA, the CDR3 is TGTGCCAGCAGCGATGCCTTAGGCTATGGCTACACCTTC. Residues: CASSDALGYGYTF.

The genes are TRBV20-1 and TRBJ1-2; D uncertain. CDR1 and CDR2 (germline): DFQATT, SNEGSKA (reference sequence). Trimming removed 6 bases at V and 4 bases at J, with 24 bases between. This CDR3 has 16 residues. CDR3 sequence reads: CSALERGRMRVYGYTF. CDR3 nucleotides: TGCAGTGCCCTAGAGCGCGGACGTATGAGGGTCTATGGCTACACCTTC.

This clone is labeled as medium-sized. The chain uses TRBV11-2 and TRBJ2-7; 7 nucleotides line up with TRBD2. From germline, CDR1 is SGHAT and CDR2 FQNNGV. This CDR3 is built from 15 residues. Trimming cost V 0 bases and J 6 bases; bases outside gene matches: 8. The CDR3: CASSLDPGRASEQYF. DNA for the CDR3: TGTGCCAGCAGCTTAGATCCGGGGAGGGCGAGCGAGCAGTACTTC.

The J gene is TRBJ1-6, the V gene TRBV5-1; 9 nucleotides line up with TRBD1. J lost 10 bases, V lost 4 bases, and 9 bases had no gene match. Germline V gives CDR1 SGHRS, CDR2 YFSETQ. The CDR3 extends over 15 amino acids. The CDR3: CASSPWTGEGSPLHF. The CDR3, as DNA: TGCGCCAGCAGCCCTTGGACAGGGGAGGGATCACCCCTCCACTTT. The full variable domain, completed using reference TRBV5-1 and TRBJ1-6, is KAGVTQTPRYLIKTRGQQVTLSCSPISGHRSVSWYQQTPGQGLQFLFEYFSETQRNKGNFPGRFSGRQFSNSRSEMNVSTLELGDSALYLCASSPWTGEGSPLHFGNGTRLTVT.

In DNA, the CDR3 is TGTGCCAGCAGCTTGTATGGGGGCAACAATGAGCAGTTCTTC. Translated: CASSLYGGNNEQFF. The rearrangement joins TRBV9 to TRBJ2-1; maybe TRBD1 (6 bases). This CDR3 region has 14 residues. Germline loops: CDR1 SGDLS, CDR2 YYNGEE. Trimming removed 4 bases at V and 5 bases at J, with 13 bases between.